One sample yielded the 20 T cell receptor beta chains listed below, sequenced in a study of cytomegalovirus exposure and HLA in healthy donors (dated by TCRdb to 2016 to 2017). The library came from the immunoSEQ multiplex PCR assay. For the multiplex PCR, a mixture combining 60 forward primers for TCR Vbeta segments and 13 reverse primers for TCR Jbeta segments was used. Here the immuneACCESS table is served through TCRdb, limited to in-frame sequences with V and J called. Missing clones are a known gap in these copies; in checked studies unresolved V genes cover under half, and the rest lacks a known reason. The sample contains some 150,000 clones, approximately 80% of them found a single time. The ten largest clones represent 6.5% to 7.5% of the sample. Sequenced input: PBMCs. The receptors shown here come from a woman between 50 and 59 years old in good health and CMV-seropositive.

This clone was seen repeatedly, ten times or more. The genes are TRBV13 and TRBJ2-2, with D possibly matching TRBD2 (6 bases). The CDR3 totals 15 residues. Looked up from germline, CDR1 is PRHDT and CDR2 is FYEKMQ (reference sequence). Trimming cost V 6 bases and J 4 bases, with 15 bases left between them. CDR3 coding DNA: TGTGCCAGCAGTGCGGGGCACGGAGGCACCGGGGAGCTGTTTTTT. It codes for CASSAGHGGTGELFF.

The chain combines TRBV7-9 with TRBJ2-7; D may be TRBD2 (6 bases). The CDR3 covers 14 residues. The germline gives CDR1 SEHNR, CDR2 FQNEAQ (reference sequence). V lost 1 base, J lost 4 bases, and 11 bases lay in between. The CDR3 region has the DNA TGTGCCAGCAGCTTAGGCGGGGCCGTATACGAGCAGTACTTC. As protein: CASSLGGAVYEQYF.

The rearrangement joins TRBV15 to TRBJ2-7; possible D gene TRBD1, 6 bases. The CDR3 extends over 13 amino acids. CDR1 is LNHNV, CDR2 YYDKDF, per germline (reference sequence). The germline V and J ends were trimmed by 3 bases and 2 bases, with 8 bases remaining between them. The CDR3 coding sequence is TGTGCCACCAGCAGGGGGACAACCTACGAGCAGTACTTC. Translation gives CATSRGTTYEQYF.

The chain uses TRBV29-1 and TRBJ2-7, with 8 positions matching TRBD1. The V gene's germline CDR1 is SQVTM and CDR2 ANQGSEA. The CDR3 runs 14 residues. V was clipped by 5 bases and J by 6 bases; unmatched bases: 12. CDR3 sequence: CSVRQGAQGGEQYF. Written as DNA, the CDR3 is TGCAGCGTTCGCCAGGGGGCTCAGGGTGGCGAGCAGTACTTC.

The V gene is TRBV10-2, the J gene TRBJ2-1, with 11 bases lining up with TRBD2. Germline trimming cut 3 bases from V and 5 bases from J; bases unmatched to any gene: 0. This CDR3 is 14 amino acids long. Germline V lookup: CDR1 WSHSY, CDR2 SAAADI. CDR3 sequence (DNA): TGCGCCAGCAGTGAACTAGCGGGGGACAATGAGCAGTTCTTC. Amino acid sequence: CASSELAGDNEQFF.

V usage is TRBV7-8 and J usage is TRBJ1-2, with unresolved D. This CDR3 has 12 amino acids. The ends were cut back, 1 base at V and 10 bases at J, with 10 bases in the middle. The germline V gene has CDR1 SGHVS and CDR2 FQNEAQ. The CDR3 DNA follows: TGTGCCAGCAGCTTAGTCGGGGTGGACTACACCTTC. It translates to CASSLVGVDYTF.

The chain uses TRBV7-2 and TRBJ1-1, with D possibly being TRBD1 (5 bases). The V end lost 4 bases, the J end lost 8 bases, and 14 bases lay between the germline ends. This CDR3 region has 13 residues. Germline CDR1 reads SGHTA; CDR2 reads FQGNSA. CDR3 loop: CASSSSWGLEAFF. Here the CDR3 DNA reads TGTGCCAGCAGCTCGAGCTGGGGACTCGAAGCTTTCTTT.

This clone was seen only a few times. The chain has TRBV6-1 and TRBJ2-7, with 7 bases matching TRBD2. The germline V gene has CDR1 MNHNS and CDR2 SASEGT. V trimming: 8 bases; J trimming: 3 bases; junction bases outside the gene matches: 13. The CDR3 runs 15 residues. The CDR3: CASALGGTGYYEQYF. In DNA, the CDR3 is TGTGCCAGCGCTCTGGGGGGGACGGGCTACTACGAGCAGTACTTC.

This rearrangement joins TRBV9 to TRBJ1-2; a weak D match, TRBD1 (6 bases). V was pared by 6 bases and J by 4 bases, with 13 bases between. This CDR3 has 13 amino acids. Germline assignment: CDR1 SGDLS and CDR2 YYNGEE. CDR3 nucleotides: TGTGCCAGCAATACTGGGGGCTCCTATGGCTACACCTTC. It specifies CASNTGGSYGYTF.

The chain recombines TRBV19 with TRBJ1-6, with TRBD1 as a possible D gene (6 bases). Looked up from germline, CDR1 is LNHDA and CDR2 is SQIVND (reference sequence). V was trimmed by 6 bases and J by 14 bases, leaving 11 bases between them. This CDR3 is 11 amino acids long. In DNA, the CDR3 is TGTGCCAGTAGGACAGGTGCGGCCCTCCACTTT. Translating gives CASRTGAALHF.

The CDR3 spells CASSSRGGIEQFF. The CDR3 region has the DNA TGTGCCAGCAGCTCTCGGGGGGGCATTGAGCAGTTCTTC. This chain joins TRBV13 and TRBJ2-1; 8 nucleotides agree with TRBD2. Germline lookup yields CDR1 PRHDT and CDR2 FYEKMQ (reference sequence). This CDR3 comprises 13 residues. V was clipped by 4 bases and J by 9 bases; unmatched bases: 5.

V usage is TRBV6-4 and J usage is TRBJ2-1; the match to TRBD2 covers 9 bases. The ends lost 4 bases at V and 5 bases at J; junction bases unmatched: 6. The CDR3 is made up of 15 amino acids. CDR1 and CDR2 (germline): MRHNA, SNTAGT. CDR3 in DNA: TGTGCCAGCAGTGTGGAGCGGGGGGCAAACAATGAGCAGTTCTTC. Encoded protein: CASSVERGANNEQFF.

CDR3 loop: CASSLGGGFTYEQYF. The DNA of the CDR3 is TGTGCCAGCAGCTTAGGGGGGGGCTTCACCTACGAGCAGTACTTC. The chain is built from TRBV11-2 and TRBJ2-7; possible D gene TRBD2, 7 bases. The CDR3 is 15 amino acids. Trimming shortened V by 1 base and J by 2 bases, and 12 bases separated the two germline ends. Germline values: CDR1 SGHAT, CDR2 FQNNGV. Full variable domain (rest looked up from reference TRBV11-2 and TRBJ2-7): EAGVAQSPRYKIIEKRQSVAFWCNPISGHATLYWYQQILGQGPKLLIQFQNNGVVDDSQLPKDRFSAERLKGVDSTLKIQPAKLEDSAVYLCASSLGGGFTYEQYFGPGTRLTVT.

The chain uses TRBV5-1 and TRBJ2-7, with 12 positions matching TRBD2. The V gene end was trimmed by 1 base and the J gene end by 5 bases; junction bases not matched to a gene: 4. From germline, CDR1 is SGHRS and CDR2 YFSETQ. The CDR3 spans 15 residues. The CDR3 is CASSLTSGGFDEQYF. The DNA for the CDR3 is TGCGCCAGCAGCTTGACTAGCGGGGGGTTCGACGAGCAGTACTTC.

This clone was observed once. The CDR3: CASSGKGLASYNEQFF. As DNA, the CDR3 is TGCGCCAGCAGCGGAAAAGGACTAGCCTCCTACAATGAGCAGTTCTTC. V and J are TRBV5-1 and TRBJ2-1, with 8 bases fitting TRBD2. The CDR3 sequence is 16 residues long. J was trimmed by 0 bases and V by 4 bases; bases with no gene match: 6. From germline, CDR1 is SGHRS and CDR2 YFSETQ.

The chain carries TRBV10-3 and TRBJ1-2; D uncertain. Germline-derived CDR1 and CDR2 are ENHRY and SYGVKD. The V and J ends lost 2 bases and 8 bases respectively, with 15 bases between them. The CDR3 length is 14 residues. The CDR3 protein is CAISEDGLIGGYTF. In DNA form, the CDR3 reads TGTGCCATCAGTGAGGACGGACTTATAGGGGGCTACACCTTC.

The CDR3 protein is CASSLEGQGTDTQYF. The CDR3 DNA follows: TGTGCCAGCAGCTTAGAGGGACAGGGGACAGATACGCAGTATTTT. The V call is TRBV13, the J call TRBJ2-3; 10 nucleotides agree with TRBD1. The CDR3 is 15 amino acids. Trimming cost V 1 base and J 3 bases; bases outside gene matches: 1. CDR1 and CDR2 from the germline V gene are PRHDT and FYEKMQ (reference sequence).

The sample holds a few counts of this clone. The chain couples TRBV7-9 to TRBJ2-7, with 13 bases matching TRBD2. CDR3 length equals 16 residues. V lost 5 bases to trimming and J lost 5 bases; unmatched junction nucleotides: 9. Germline-derived CDR1 and CDR2 are SEHNR and FQNEAQ (reference sequence). The CDR3 nucleotides are TGTGCCAGCAGCGTTAGGACTAGCGGGGGTCGCGACGAGCAGTACTTC. Protein: CASSVRTSGGRDEQYF.

This chain links TRBV6-5 with TRBJ2-1; 9 bases are shared with TRBD2. V dropped 4 bases and J dropped 5; count of bases not matched to a gene: 6. The CDR3 loop spans 15 amino acids. CDR1 is MNHEY and CDR2 is SVGAGI in the germline V gene. In DNA form, the CDR3 reads TGTGCCAGCAGTTCCGGGGCTAGCGGGAACAATGAGCAGTTCTTC. Protein: CASSSGASGNNEQFF.

CDR3 amino acids: CASGGAGTGGYEQYF. CDR3 coding DNA: TGTGCTAGTGGGGGAGCCGGGACAGGAGGCTACGAGCAGTACTTC. This chain links TRBV12-5 with TRBJ2-7, with 8 nucleotides matching TRBD1. The ends lost 6 bases at V and 3 bases at J; junction bases unmatched: 10. This CDR3 is 15 amino acids long. Germline V gives CDR1 LGHNT, CDR2 FRNRAP. Combining the CDR3 with reference TRBV12-5 and TRBJ2-7 gives the whole variable domain DARVTQTPRHKVTEMGQEVTMRCQPILGHNTVFWYRQTMMQGLELLAYFRNRAPLDDSGMPKDRFSAEMPDATLATLKIQPSEPRDSAVYFCASGGAGTGGYEQYFGPGTRLTVT.